Below are 32 T cell receptor beta chains sequenced from a single sample in a study of cytomegalovirus exposure and HLA in healthy donors. PCR was performed using 60 Vbeta and 13 Jbeta primers. Assay used: immunoSEQ multiplex PCR; TCRdb lists only in-frame clones, some missing. This table has 150,000 to 200,000 clones, over 60% appearing once. The sequencing sample was made of PBMCs. The receptors stem from a woman in her forties in good health and CMV-seronegative.

This clone was counted a single time. This chain uses TRBV5-8 with TRBJ2-7; 7 nucleotides match TRBD2. The CDR3 has 14 amino acids. V lost 3 bases and J lost 6; bases outside the gene matches: 9. Germline V lookup: CDR1 SGHTS, CDR2 YDEGEE. This CDR3 reads CASSSMTSYREQYF. The CDR3 nucleotides read TGTGCCAGCAGCTCGATGACTAGCTACCGCGAGCAGTACTTC.

This clone was seen only a few times. The chain employs TRBV18 and TRBJ1-1, with D perhaps TRBD1 (6 bases). The CDR3 contains 15 residues. V lost 3 bases and J 1 base, leaving 12 bases between the germline ends. Looked up from germline, CDR1 is KGHSH and CDR2 is LQKENI. CDR3 amino acids: CASSPKADRNTEAFF. Written as DNA, the CDR3 is TGTGCCAGCTCACCGAAGGCGGACAGGAACACTGAAGCTTTCTTT.

This clone showed up just a few times. The rearrangement links TRBV5-1 to TRBJ2-1; TRBD1 might be the D (5 bases). The CDR3 runs 12 residues. V was trimmed by 4 bases and J by 7 bases, leaving 9 bases between them. Germline values: CDR1 SGHRS, CDR2 YFSETQ. The CDR3 is CASSAGMNEQFF. The CDR3 DNA is TGCGCCAGCAGCGCAGGGATGAATGAGCAGTTCTTC.

V usage is TRBV9 and J usage is TRBJ1-2, with no clear D. This CDR3 contains 12 residues. Trimming took off 4 bases at V and 1 base at J, with 5 bases between the two ends. CDR1 and CDR2 from the germline V gene are SGDLS and YYNGEE. The CDR3 region has the DNA TGTGCCAGCAGCCCTCGTAACTATGGCTACACCTTC. Translating it yields CASSPRNYGYTF.

The CDR3 nucleotides are TGCGCCAGCTTAAGACTAGCGGGAAGCACAGATACGCAGTATTTT. Its translation: CASLRLAGSTDTQYF. The rearrangement joins TRBV5-1 to TRBJ2-3, with 11 bases fitting TRBD2. The junction had 4 bases not matched to a gene; V was cut back by 7 bases and J by 0 bases. The CDR3 sequence is 15 residues long. Looked up from germline, CDR1 is SGHRS and CDR2 is YFSETQ.

The rearrangement joins TRBV7-9 to TRBJ1-4; 10 bases agree with TRBD1. V shed 6 bases and J 8 bases; nucleotides not matched to a gene: 6. The CDR3 consists of 14 residues. Germline CDR1 SEHNR, CDR2 FQNEAQ (reference sequence). DNA for the CDR3: TGTGCCAGCAGTCGGGACAGGGGACGAGAAAAACTGTTTTTT. This sequence encodes CASSRDRGREKLFF.

This clone appeared a few times. The rearrangement joins TRBV19 to TRBJ1-1, with 8 bases matching TRBD1. With V trimmed by 4 bases and J by 3 bases, 4 bases remained unmatched. This CDR3 has 14 amino acids. Germline lookup yields CDR1 LNHDA and CDR2 SQIVND (reference sequence). CDR3 loop: CASSTPTGDTEAFF. CDR3 nucleotide sequence: TGTGCCAGTAGTACCCCGACAGGGGACACTGAAGCTTTCTTT.

The chain recombines TRBV29-1 with TRBJ1-1, with 8 bases matching TRBD1. Unmatched junction bases numbered 8, after V lost 7 bases and J lost 4 bases. Germline V gives CDR1 SQVTM, CDR2 ANQGSEA. CDR3 size: 13 residues. The DNA of the CDR3 is TGCAGCGGATGGACAGGGATATCCACTGAAGCTTTCTTT. It translates to CSGWTGISTEAFF.

Only one count was recorded for this clone. The chain combines TRBV6-1 with TRBJ2-5; D unresolved. Germline V CDR1 and CDR2: MNHNS, SASEGT. Between the trimmed V and J ends, which lost 6 bases and 1 base, there was a span of 9 bases. The CDR3 is made up of 13 amino acids. In DNA form, the CDR3 reads TGTGCCAGCAGGTTGTCGCGCCAAGAGACCCAGTACTTC. Translated: CASRLSRQETQYF.

This clone was counted only a few times. The rearrangement joins TRBV4-3 to TRBJ2-7; a possible D gene is TRBD2 (5 bases). There are 15 residues in the CDR3. V was shortened by 0 bases and J by 4 bases, with 13 bases between the two germline ends. CDR1 is LGHNA, CDR2 YSLEER, per germline. DNA for the CDR3: TGCGCCAGCAGCCAAGAGTGGGGAAGAGGGTACGAGCAGTACTTC. Residues: CASSQEWGRGYEQYF.

The chain couples TRBV5-1 to TRBJ2-2, with D possibly TRBD2 on 6 matching bases. V was pared by 5 bases and J by 0 bases, with 11 bases between. This CDR3 is 15 amino acids long. CDR1 is SGHRS, CDR2 YFSETQ, per germline. The CDR3 is CASRLAPTNTGELFF. The CDR3 nucleotides are TGCGCCAGCAGACTAGCACCTACGAACACCGGGGAGCTGTTTTTT.

V is TRBV9 and J is TRBJ2-1, with D maybe TRBD1 (5 bases). V lost 3 bases and J lost 9, with 13 bases in between. Germline values: CDR1 SGDLS, CDR2 YYNGEE. The CDR3 covers 13 residues. The DNA of the CDR3 is TGTGCCAGCAGCGGGGCAGGGAAAAGTGAGCAGTTCTTC. Translated, it gives CASSGAGKSEQFF.

This clone has only a few counts. The chain has TRBV6-1 and TRBJ1-5, with a possible D match to TRBD1 (6 bases). In germline, CDR1 is MNHNS, CDR2 SASEGT. The CDR3 has 15 amino acids. The V and J ends lost 4 bases and 8 bases respectively, with 18 bases between them. The chain's CDR3 is CASSGARGPGEPQHF. DNA for the CDR3: TGTGCCAGCAGTGGTGCCAGGGGCCCCGGGGAGCCCCAGCATTTT.

The rearrangement joins TRBV4-3 to TRBJ2-2; a possible D gene is TRBD2 (5 bases). This CDR3 is 18 amino acids long. Germline loops: CDR1 LGHNA, CDR2 YSLEER. V was trimmed by 3 bases and J by 2 bases, leaving 19 bases between them. The CDR3 DNA follows: TGCGCCAGCAGCCACCCTACGGGGAGCGGCCTAAACACCGGGGAGCTGTTTTTT. As protein: CASSHPTGSGLNTGELFF.

This clone was seen a few times. V is TRBV6-5 and J is TRBJ2-1; 7 bases are a match to TRBD2. Trimming cost V 4 bases and J 2 bases; bases outside gene matches: 5. Germline V gene sequence: CDR1 MNHEY, CDR2 SVGAGI. The CDR3 is 15 residues long. In DNA form, the CDR3 reads TGTGCCAGCAGTTCCACGGCGGGAGCCTACAATGAGCAGTTCTTC. Encoded protein: CASSSTAGAYNEQFF.

On this clone itself: Within the sample, other DNA sequences also encode this same CDR3. The chain combines TRBV5-1 with TRBJ1-2; 7 bases fit TRBD1. CDR3 length: 14 amino acids. After removal of 2 bases from V and 4 bases from J, the junction contained 5 bases not matched to a gene. Germline loops: CDR1 SGHRS, CDR2 YFSETQ. CDR3 coding DNA: TGCGCCAGCAGCTTAGAGGGGGCGGGCTATGGCTACACCTTC. Protein sequence: CASSLEGAGYGYTF.

The J gene is TRBJ2-2, the V gene TRBV12-5; 8 bases map to TRBD1. The ends lost 5 bases at V and 4 bases at J; junction bases unmatched: 12. The CDR3 covers 17 residues. Germline CDR1 is LGHNT and CDR2 is FRNRAP. CDR3 coding DNA: TGTGCTAGTGGTCTTGGGTCTGGACAGGGACGCACCGGGGAGCTGTTTTTT. Its protein product is CASGLGSGQGRTGELFF.

The chain joins TRBV9 to TRBJ1-2; the D is unclear. The germline V gene has CDR1 SGDLS and CDR2 YYNGEE. The CDR3 contains 14 residues. Trimming shortened V by 0 bases and J by 0 bases, and 6 bases separated the two germline ends. CDR3 in DNA: TGTGCCAGCAGCGTAGCCCTAGCTAACTATGGCTACACCTTC. This sequence encodes CASSVALANYGYTF.

The gene calls are TRBV6-1 and TRBJ2-3; 10 bases are shared with TRBD1. This CDR3 has 14 amino acids. V shed 4 bases and J 3 bases; nucleotides not matched to a gene: 1. Looked up from germline, CDR1 is MNHNS and CDR2 is SASEGT. The CDR3 DNA sequence: TGTGCCAGCAGTGGGGACAGGGGTACAGATACGCAGTATTTT. This encodes CASSGDRGTDTQYF.

The J gene is TRBJ1-1, the V gene TRBV5-4, with a possible D match to TRBD1 (6 bases). CDR3 size: 15 residues. Per germline, CDR1 SGHNT and CDR2 YYREEE (reference sequence). V shed 3 bases and J shed 1 base, with 13 bases lying between them. The CDR3 loop is CASSWGPQGNTEAFF. The CDR3, as DNA: TGTGCCAGCAGCTGGGGGCCACAGGGGAACACTGAAGCTTTCTTT.

The rearrangement uses TRBV4-1 and TRBJ2-7, with 7 bases lining up with TRBD2. Germline-derived CDR1 and CDR2 are MGHRA and YSYEKL. The CDR3 covers 16 residues. Trimming at V came to 0 bases and at J to 2 bases, leaving 7 bases not matched to a gene. The CDR3, as DNA: TGCGCCAGCAGCCAAGATCAGGGCGGGGGAGCCTACGAGCAGTACTTC. Translated, it gives CASSQDQGGGAYEQYF.

V gene TRBV7-2 combines with J gene TRBJ1-4, with TRBD1 matching 10 bases. The CDR3 sequence is 14 residues long. With 4 bases clipped from V and 8 bases from J, the junction kept 4 bases outside the gene matches. The germline CDR1 and CDR2 sequences are SGHTA and FQGNSA. Here the CDR3 DNA reads TGTGCCAGCAGCTCGACAGGGGGCTGGGAAAAACTGTTTTTT. This sequence encodes CASSSTGGWEKLFF.

The chain uses TRBV25-1 and TRBJ2-5; 10 bases fit TRBD1. V trimming: 8 bases; J trimming: 4 bases; junction bases outside the gene matches: 1. CDR1 MGHDK and CDR2 SYGVNS come from the germline V gene. This CDR3 has 12 residues. The CDR3 sequence: CASWTGGETQYF. The CDR3 DNA reads TGTGCCAGCTGGACAGGGGGAGAGACCCAGTACTTC.

In its sample, this clone was seen a few times. In nucleotides, the CDR3 is TGTGCCAGCAGCGACGGTCGGGTTACTGAAGCTTTCTTT. The encoded protein is CASSDGRVTEAFF. The chain links TRBV7-3 to TRBJ1-1; D ambiguous. This CDR3 region has 13 residues. V lost 5 bases and J lost 5, with 12 bases in between. Per germline, CDR1 SGHTA and CDR2 FQGTGA.

The V gene is TRBV5-5, the J gene TRBJ1-2; D is undetermined. This CDR3 contains 12 residues. The V end lost 3 bases, the J end lost 6 bases, and 9 bases lay between the germline ends. Germline lookup yields CDR1 SGHKS and CDR2 YYEKEE (reference sequence). The CDR3, as DNA: TGTGCCAGCAGCTGGAGGATTGATGGCTACACCTTC. Its translation is CASSWRIDGYTF.

This clone was seen only a few times. This chain links TRBV18 with TRBJ1-1; the D is unclear. Germline V CDR1 and CDR2: KGHSH, LQKENI. CDR3 length equals 14 residues. Trimming took off 7 bases at V and 4 bases at J, with 16 bases between the two ends. The CDR3 region has the DNA TGTGCCAGCTGGAGCCCCCTATCCCCCACTGAAGCTTTCTTT. Translating gives CASWSPLSPTEAFF.

CDR3 nucleotides: TGTGCCAGTAGTGAACAATCCCCGGGAAGGTCTGGCTACACCTTC. Translating it yields CASSEQSPGRSGYTF. V gene TRBV19 combines with J gene TRBJ1-2; D is ambiguous. The CDR3 runs to 15 residues. Deletions cut 5 bases from V and 7 bases from J, with 20 bases between. CDR1 is LNHDA, CDR2 SQIVND, per germline (reference sequence).

V is TRBV7-8 and J is TRBJ2-4; tentatively, D is TRBD2 (7 bases). Per the germline V gene, CDR1 is SGHVS and CDR2 is FQNEAQ. Trimming shortened V by 5 bases and J by 1 base, and 18 bases separated the two germline ends. The CDR3 sequence is 17 residues long. As DNA, the CDR3 is TGTGCCAGCAGCGGGGGGGGACAACGAATTGCCAAAAACATTCAGTACTTC. It is translated as CASSGGGQRIAKNIQYF.

The chain joins TRBV19 to TRBJ2-2; 8 bases map to TRBD2. The CDR3 spans 14 residues. Trimming cost V 7 bases and J 7 bases; bases outside gene matches: 8. CDR1 and CDR2 (germline): LNHDA, SQIVND (reference sequence). The CDR3 is CASTGAGAVGELFF. Here the CDR3 DNA reads TGTGCCAGTACGGGAGCGGGAGCGGTCGGGGAGCTGTTTTTT.

The chain links TRBV9 to TRBJ1-2; D is undetermined. This CDR3 is built from 15 residues. CDR1 is SGDLS and CDR2 is YYNGEE in the germline V gene. V shed 4 bases and J shed 4 bases, with 17 bases lying between them. This CDR3 reads CASSPMTVRGYGYTF. The CDR3 coding sequence is TGTGCCAGCAGCCCCATGACGGTACGAGGCTATGGCTACACCTTC.

The genes are TRBV30 and TRBJ1-4; a possible D gene is TRBD1 (5 bases). This CDR3 spans 14 amino acids. V lost 4 bases and J lost 8, with 17 bases in between. Germline values: CDR1 GTSNPN, CDR2 SVGIG (reference sequence). The CDR3 DNA follows: TGTGCCTGGAATCCCCCGGGGGGTGGGGAAAAACTGTTTTTT. Translating gives CAWNPPGGGEKLFF. Looking up the rest from reference TRBV30 and TRBJ1-4 gives the full variable domain: SQTIHQWPATLVQPVGSPLSLECTVEGTSNPNLYWYRQAAGRGLQLLFYSVGIGQISSEVPQNLSASRPQDRQFILSSKKLLLSDSGFYLCAWNPPGGGEKLFFGSGTQLSVL.

The V call is TRBV10-3, the J call TRBJ1-1; TRBD1 is a possible D gene (6 bases). The V end was cut by 4 bases, the J end by 8 bases, with 11 bases between. Germline CDR1 and CDR2: ENHRY and SYGVKD. The CDR3 spans 12 residues. CDR3 loop: CAISAGGSEAFF. CDR3 in DNA: TGTGCCATCAGTGCGGGGGGCTCCGAAGCTTTCTTT.